These T cell receptor beta chains were read from a single sample in a study of blood T cell repertoires in COVID-19. Data came from immunoSEQ multiplex PCR; TCRdb stores just in-frame clones and leaves some out. This repertoire shows 360,000 or so clones, roughly nine tenths found once; its top ten account for 1.5% to 2%. Material: PBMCs or T cells enriched from blood (not recorded which). These receptors came from a woman aged 30 to 39 who had recovered from COVID-19. Both conserved end residues are part of each CDR3. The D gene is left open where the match is weak. The size of a clone is reported for some rows only, either as once, few or many, or as a class for expanded clones.

size: NA
J: TRBJ1-1
V: TRBV10-3
D: NA
DNA: TGTGCCATCAGTGAGACTACGGGACGGGGGACTGAAGCTTTCTTT
CDR3: CAISETTGRGTEAFF

size: NA
J: TRBJ2-1
V: TRBV4-1
D: NA
DNA: TGCGCCAGCAGCCAAGATGGGGGGTTTCCCTACAATGAGCAGTTCTTC
CDR3: CASSQDGGFPYNEQFF

size: NA
J: TRBJ2-1
V: TRBV18
D: TRBD1
DNA: TGTGCCAGCTCAATGGACAGGGTCAATGAGCAGTTCTTC
CDR3: CASSMDRVNEQFF

size: NA
J: TRBJ2-7
V: TRBV30
D: NA
DNA: TGTGCCTGGAGTCCCACCCTTTTTGCTGGACAGAAACTCCTGGTCTACTTC
CDR3: CAWSPTLFAGQKLLVYF

size: NA
J: TRBJ2-5
V: TRBV30
D: NA
DNA: TGTGCCTGGAGTCCGTCCGTAGGGAGGGAGACCCAGTACTTC
CDR3: CAWSPSVGRETQYF

size: NA
J: TRBJ2-7
V: TRBV19
D: TRBD1
DNA: TGTGCCAGTAGTATGGGACAGGTAGGAACCTACGAGCAGTACTTC
CDR3: CASSMGQVGTYEQYF

size: NA
J: TRBJ1-2
V: TRBV7-8
D: NA
DNA: TGTGCCAGCAGCTTACAGGGGAGGGATGGCTACACCTTC
CDR3: CASSLQGRDGYTF

size: NA
J: TRBJ1-1
V: TRBV19
D: TRBD1
DNA: TGTGCCAGTAGAAAAGACAGGGGGCCGACTGAAGCTTTCTTT
CDR3: CASRKDRGPTEAFF

size: NA
J: TRBJ2-7
V: TRBV5-6
D: TRBD1
DNA: TGTGCCAGCAGCCGTACAGTTGGGACAGACTCCTACGAGCAGTACTTC
CDR3: CASSRTVGTDSYEQYF

size: NA
J: TRBJ1-2
V: TRBV28
D: NA
DNA: TGTGCCAGCAGCCTAGGAGGAGGGCTGAGCTATGGCTACACCTTC
CDR3: CASSLGGGLSYGYTF

size: NA
J: TRBJ2-7
V: TRBV4-1
D: NA
DNA: TGCGCCAGCAGCCAGGTTGCGGGGTCCTACGAGCAGTACTTC
CDR3: CASSQVAGSYEQYF

size: NA
J: TRBJ2-3
V: TRBV5-1
D: NA
DNA: TGCGCCAGCAGCTTGAGCCTCCCAACGCCGACAGATACGCAGTATTTT
CDR3: CASSLSLPTPTDTQYF

size: NA
J: TRBJ1-1
V: TRBV6-2/TRBV6-3
D: TRBD1
DNA: TGTGCCAGCAGTGGGACAGCTCTGAACACTGAAGCTTTCTTT
CDR3: CASSGTALNTEAFF

size: once
J: TRBJ1-3
V: TRBV15
D: NA
DNA: TGTGCCACCAGCAGAGTCCCAGGGGCTGGAAACACCATATATTTT
CDR3: CATSRVPGAGNTIYF

size: NA
J: TRBJ1-2
V: TRBV5-1
D: NA
DNA: TGCGCCAGCAGAGGCCCCGGGAACTACTATGGCTACACCTTC
CDR3: CASRGPGNYYGYTF

size: NA
J: TRBJ2-1
V: TRBV29-1
D: NA
DNA: TGCAGCGTTGCCCCCGGAGGGGGGGTGACCTACAATGAGCAGTTCTTC
CDR3: CSVAPGGGVTYNEQFF

size: NA
J: TRBJ1-6
V: TRBV9
D: NA
DNA: TGTGCCAGCAGCGTACGAGACAGTCGGTCACCCCTCCACTTT
CDR3: CASSVRDSRSPLHF

size: NA
J: TRBJ1-2
V: TRBV10-1
D: NA
DNA: TGCGCCAGCAGCCTCCAAGGCAGGGAGGGGGGCTACACCTTC
CDR3: CASSLQGREGGYTF

size: NA
J: TRBJ2-1
V: TRBV9
D: TRBD2
DNA: TGTGCCAGCAGCGTAGGCAGCGGGACTTCCTACAATGAGCAGTTCTTC
CDR3: CASSVGSGTSYNEQFF

size: NA
J: TRBJ1-1
V: TRBV18
D: NA
DNA: TGTGCCAGCTCTAAAGATCGGATAAGTCGACGGGGACTCGGAGCTTTCTTT
CDR3: CASSKDRISRRGLGAFF

size: NA
J: TRBJ1-6
V: TRBV2
D: TRBD1
DNA: TGTGCCGACCGGGACAGAGTCTATAATTCACCCCTCCACTTT
CDR3: CADRDRVYNSPLHF

size: NA
J: TRBJ1-3
V: TRBV9
D: NA
DNA: TGTGCCAGCAGCGTCACTCAGGGGTCTGGAAACACCATATATTTT
CDR3: CASSVTQGSGNTIYF

size: NA
J: TRBJ2-5
V: TRBV4-1
D: NA
DNA: TGCGCCAGCAGCCAGATAACAGGTGCCCCCTTGGAGACCCAGTACTTC
CDR3: CASSQITGAPLETQYF

size: NA
J: TRBJ1-1
V: TRBV4-3
D: NA
DNA: TGCGCCAGCAGCCAAGATCGCGACAATATGGTAAGGGCTTTCTTT
CDR3: CASSQDRDNMVRAFF

size: NA
J: TRBJ1-1
V: TRBV30
D: TRBD1
DNA: TGTGCCTGGCGACAGGGTTCTAACACTGAAGCTTTCTTT
CDR3: CAWRQGSNTEAFF

size: NA
J: TRBJ1-5
V: TRBV12-5
D: NA
DNA: TGTGCTAGTGGTTTCGGTCCAGGGGTCAGCAATCAGCCCCAGCATTTT
CDR3: CASGFGPGVSNQPQHF

size: NA
J: TRBJ2-7
V: TRBV27
D: TRBD2
DNA: TGTGCCAGCAGTCCCCGACTAGCTAGCGAGCAGTACTTC
CDR3: CASSPRLASEQYF

size: few
J: TRBJ1-2
V: TRBV2
D: TRBD1
DNA: TGTGCCAACTTAGAGACAGGGGGATCCTATGGCTACACCTTC
CDR3: CANLETGGSYGYTF

size: NA
J: TRBJ2-3
V: TRBV2
D: TRBD2
DNA: TGTGCCAGCAGTGGATATATAGCGGGGACTTACACAGATACGCAGTATTTT
CDR3: CASSGYIAGTYTDTQYF

size: NA
J: TRBJ2-1
V: TRBV2
D: TRBD1
DNA: TGTGCCAGCAGGTCCGGGACAGGAGCCTACAATGAGCAGTTCTTC
CDR3: CASRSGTGAYNEQFF

size: NA
J: TRBJ1-3
V: TRBV7-2
D: NA
DNA: TGTGCCAGCAGCTTTGGAGACGGTGGAAACACCATATATTTT
CDR3: CASSFGDGGNTIYF

size: few
J: TRBJ1-1
V: TRBV5-1
D: NA
DNA: TGCGCCAGCAGCTTCGAGACAACCTTGGGGAACACTGAAGCTTTCTTT
CDR3: CASSFETTLGNTEAFF

size: NA
J: TRBJ1-1
V: TRBV30
D: NA
DNA: TGTGCCTGGAGTGTCGGTGGGAACACTGAAGCTTTCTTT
CDR3: CAWSVGGNTEAFF

size: NA
J: TRBJ1-1
V: TRBV9
D: TRBD1
DNA: TGTGCCAGCAGCGCCCAGACAGGGGCTGAAGCTTTCTTT
CDR3: CASSAQTGAEAFF

size: NA
J: TRBJ1-4
V: TRBV19
D: NA
DNA: TGTGCCAGTAGCCCCCGAGGAAGGGGCTTAACTAATGAAAAACTGTTTTTT
CDR3: CASSPRGRGLTNEKLFF

size: NA
J: TRBJ2-2
V: TRBV12-3/TRBV12-4
D: NA
DNA: TGTGCCAGCAGTTTAATCCCCGGCGGGGAGCTGTTTTTT
CDR3: CASSLIPGGELFF